The 27 T cell receptor beta chains given below trace back to one sample, sequenced in a study of CD8+ T cells in alopecia areata. Described treatment: oral pan-JAK inhibitor, 5-10 mg twice daily. RNA was extracted and reverse transcribed into cDNA as the sequencing template. Generated by immunoSEQ multiplex PCR, the TCRdb table keeps only in-frame clones and is missing some. The sample contains around 300,000 clones, roughly 63% of which appear only once. The starting material was CD4+ T cells sorted from blood, obtained around week 54, from a patient treated with tofacitinib. These receptors were taken from a human donor with alopecia areata.

J is TRBJ2-3 and V is TRBV7-2; D is uncertain. With 4 bases removed from V and 4 bases from J, the gap between germline ends came to 9 bases. There are 13 residues in the CDR3. Looked up from germline, CDR1 is SGHTA and CDR2 is FQGNSA. CDR3 sequence: CASSSTGSDTQYF. The DNA for the CDR3 is TGTGCCAGCAGCTCTACTGGGTCAGATACGCAGTATTTT.

CDR3 sequence (DNA): TGTGCCAGCAGCACATACAGGGGAATGAACACTGAAGCTTTCTTT. It is translated as CASSTYRGMNTEAFF. This chain connects TRBV7-9 to TRBJ1-1, with 7 bases aligning to TRBD1. This CDR3 has 15 residues. V shed 5 bases, J shed 0 bases, and the junction held 6 bases outside the gene matches. Germline V gene data show CDR1 as SEHNR and CDR2 as FQNEAQ (reference sequence).

This rearrangement joins TRBV2 to TRBJ1-3; 7 bases are a match to TRBD1. The germline V gene has CDR1 SNHLY and CDR2 FYNNEI. The trim removed 4 bases at V and 6 bases at J, leaving 6 bases unmatched. The CDR3 contains 14 residues. The CDR3 bases are TGTGCCAGCAGTGTTGACAGGGTTGAAAACACCATATATTTT. It specifies CASSVDRVENTIYF.

This clone was seen a few times. The chain recombines TRBV5-1 with TRBJ2-1; D is uncertain. CDR3 length: 11 amino acids. CDR1 and CDR2 (germline): SGHRS, YFSETQ. V lost 4 bases and J lost 8, with 7 bases in between. The CDR3, as DNA: TGCGCCAGCAGCCAGGAGTATGAGCAGTTCTTC. Its translation is CASSQEYEQFF.

V usage is TRBV30 and J usage is TRBJ2-5, with 14 bases fitting TRBD2. CDR3 length equals 14 residues. Germline CDR1 and CDR2: GTSNPN and SVGIG (reference sequence). Trimming cost V 5 bases and J 6 bases; bases outside gene matches: 5. The CDR3 bases are TGTGCCTGGGGGACTAGCGGGGGCCCGAAGACCCAGTACTTC. Encoded protein: CAWGTSGGPKTQYF.

In its sample, this clone was seen a few times. CDR3 nucleotides: TGTGCCATCAGTGAGTCTGCAGGGACTGAAGCTTTCTTT. It specifies CAISESAGTEAFF. The chain carries TRBV10-3 and TRBJ1-1; maybe TRBD1 (5 bases). The CDR3 extends over 13 amino acids. Germline CDR1 reads ENHRY; CDR2 reads SYGVKD. V was cut by 0 bases and J by 5 bases, with 7 bases left in between.

Here the CDR3 reads CATSRGSPGGGGYTF. DNA for the CDR3: TGTGCCACCAGCAGAGGTTCGCCAGGGGGCGGAGGCTACACCTTC. The rearrangement links TRBV15 to TRBJ1-2; 8 bases fit TRBD1. There are 15 residues in the CDR3. V trimming: 1 base; J trimming: 8 bases; junction bases outside the gene matches: 9. Germline values: CDR1 LNHNV, CDR2 YYDKDF (reference sequence).

This clone was seen just once. This chain joins TRBV27 and TRBJ1-6; D is undetermined. The CDR3 loop spans 16 amino acids. Per germline, CDR1 MNHEY and CDR2 SMNVEV (reference sequence). V lost 7 bases and J lost 7, with 20 bases in between. Written as DNA, the CDR3 is TGTGCCAGCACCTCCGAAGGCGCCAAGCGCAATTCACCCCTCCACTTT. Protein sequence: CASTSEGAKRNSPLHF.

Note on this clone: A junction boundary mismatches the germline segment, possibly from a read error. The V gene is TRBV7-2, the J gene TRBJ2-7, with 12 bases lining up with TRBD2. CDR3 length: 14 amino acids. Germline-derived CDR1 and CDR2 are SGHTA and FQGNSA. The CDR3 sequence is CASSLAGGYYEQYF. The DNA of the CDR3 is TGTGCCAGCAGCCTAGCGGGGGGGTACTACGAGCAGTACTTC.

This clone was picked up a small number of times. V and J are TRBV29-1 and TRBJ2-6; TRBD1 matches at 8 bases. In germline, CDR1 is SQVTM, CDR2 ANQGSEA. The CDR3 runs to 17 residues. V gave up 3 bases and J gave up 4 bases; unmatched junction bases: 11. The CDR3 DNA reads as TGCAGCGTTGAGCTGGCGCAGGGGGCGTCCGGGGCCAACGTCCTGACTTTC. Translating gives CSVELAQGASGANVLTF.

The rearrangement joins TRBV7-2 to TRBJ2-1; D unclear. Germline V gene data show CDR1 as SGHTA and CDR2 as FQGNSA. This CDR3 is 13 amino acids long. V lost 5 bases and J 9 bases, leaving 14 bases between the germline ends. CDR3 region: CASSRAYGLEQFF. In DNA form, the CDR3 reads TGTGCCAGCAGCCGAGCGTATGGTCTTGAGCAGTTCTTC.

This clone has more than one count but fewer than ten. This chain connects TRBV29-1 to TRBJ2-7; 7 positions agree with TRBD1. There are 13 residues in the CDR3. Looked up from germline, CDR1 is SQVTM and CDR2 is ANQGSEA. The V and J ends lost 6 bases and 3 bases, in that order; junction bases with no gene match: 8. CDR3 sequence: CSVRGGSIYEQYF. Written as DNA, the CDR3 is TGCAGCGTACGAGGGGGCTCGATCTACGAGCAGTACTTC.

The chain joins TRBV25-1 to TRBJ2-5; D perhaps matches TRBD1 (5 bases). The CDR3 runs 16 residues. CDR1 and CDR2 (germline): MGHDK, SYGVNS. V shed 1 base and J shed 2 bases, with 14 bases lying between them. As DNA, the CDR3 is TGTGCCAGCAGTGAATCAGCCAACAGGTGGCAAGAGACCCAGTACTTC. This codes for CASSESANRWQETQYF.

This sequence joins TRBV15 and TRBJ2-7; D could derive from TRBD1 or TRBD2 (6 bases each). This CDR3 spans 15 amino acids. Germline V CDR1 and CDR2: LNHNV, YYDKDF (reference sequence). V gave up 4 bases and J gave up 7 bases, with 20 bases separating them. This chain's CDR3 is CATSIPGLGAGEQYF. The CDR3 DNA reads as TGTGCCACCAGCATACCGGGACTGGGGGCTGGGGAGCAGTACTTC.

V is TRBV4-1 and J is TRBJ1-5, with D possibly matching TRBD1 (6 bases). This CDR3 contains 16 residues. V lost 3 bases and J 2 bases, leaving 14 bases between the germline ends. Germline assignment: CDR1 MGHRA and CDR2 YSYEKL. CDR3 residues: CASSHPGAPGNQPQHF. The CDR3 bases are TGCGCCAGCAGCCACCCGGGGGCTCCTGGCAATCAGCCCCAGCATTTT.

V is TRBV30 and J is TRBJ1-6; TRBD1 matches 9 bases. Germline V gives CDR1 GTSNPN, CDR2 SVGIG (reference sequence). This CDR3 comprises 14 residues. Trimming removed 5 bases from V and 9 bases from J; junction bases left unmatched: 8. The CDR3 region is CAWSQRGQGSPLHF. CDR3 coding DNA: TGTGCCTGGTCCCAAAGGGGACAGGGTTCACCCCTCCACTTT.

The sample holds a few counts of this clone. The chain combines TRBV19 with TRBJ2-3, with D perhaps TRBD2 (6 bases). Trimming left V 6 bases short and J 2 bases short, with 15 bases between. The CDR3 runs 15 residues. In germline, CDR1 is LNHDA, CDR2 SQIVND (reference sequence). For the CDR3, the DNA is TGTGCCAGTAGGCTCATTGGGACTTCCACAGATACGCAGTATTTT. Protein sequence: CASRLIGTSTDTQYF.

This clone appeared a single time. The chain recombines TRBV15 with TRBJ2-5; D not resolved. The CDR3 is 14 residues long. Deletions cut 1 base from V and 5 bases from J, with 11 bases between. The germline V gene has CDR1 LNHNV and CDR2 YYDKDF (reference sequence). CDR3 nucleotide sequence: TGTGCCACCAGCAGAGGTCCATCGGCGGAGACCCAGTACTTC. Translating it yields CATSRGPSAETQYF.

In regard to this clone: The sample holds other DNA sequences that translate to the same CDR3. The rearrangement uses TRBV15 and TRBJ2-5; D not certain. The CDR3 sequence is 13 residues long. The V end lost 0 bases, the J end lost 5 bases, and 7 bases lay between the germline ends. Per germline, CDR1 LNHNV and CDR2 YYDKDF (reference sequence). The CDR3 sequence is CATSRDRSETQYF. CDR3 nucleotides: TGTGCCACCAGCAGAGATCGGTCGGAGACCCAGTACTTC. Supplemented by reference TRBV15 and TRBJ2-5, the full variable domain reads DAMVIQNPRYQVTQFGKPVTLSCSQTLNHNVMYWYQQKSSQAPKLLFHYYDKDFNNEADTPDNFQSRRPNTSFCFLDIRSPGLGDTAMYLCATSRDRSETQYFGPGTRLLVL.

This sequence joins TRBV29-1 and TRBJ2-1; TRBD2 might be the D (6 bases). This CDR3 spans 12 amino acids. The germline V gene has CDR1 SQVTM and CDR2 ANQGSEA. Between the trimmed V and J ends, which lost 7 bases and 6 bases, there was a span of 13 bases. The CDR3 loop reads CSGGDFLNEQFF. The CDR3 DNA follows: TGCAGCGGGGGGGACTTTCTCAATGAGCAGTTCTTC.

The genes are TRBV7-8 and TRBJ2-6, with 8 bases aligning to TRBD1. V was clipped by 6 bases and J by 0 bases; unmatched bases: 10. Germline V CDR1 and CDR2: SGHVS, FQNEAQ. The CDR3 spans 18 residues. The CDR3 is CASRTTGQETSGANVLTF. The DNA of the CDR3 is TGTGCCAGCAGGACTACGGGACAGGAAACCTCTGGGGCCAACGTCCTGACTTTC.

The chain carries TRBV7-2 and TRBJ1-2; D uncertain. V lost 2 bases, J lost 5 bases, and 9 bases lay in between. In germline, CDR1 is SGHTA, CDR2 FQGNSA. This CDR3 region has 13 residues. The CDR3 here is CASSLRTIYGYTF. In DNA, the CDR3 is TGTGCCAGCAGCTTAAGGACCATTTATGGCTACACCTTC. The full variable domain, its missing parts supplied by reference TRBV7-2 and TRBJ1-2, is GAGVSQSPSNKVTEKGKDVELRCDPISGHTALYWYRQSLGQGLEFLIYFQGNSAPDKSGLPSDRFSAERTGGSVSTLTIQRTQQEDSAVYLCASSLRTIYGYTFGSGTRLTVV.

In regard to this clone: At one end the junction does not follow the germline gene, possibly because of a read error. V is TRBV5-1 and J is TRBJ2-7; D is perhaps TRBD1 (5 bases). The germline V gene has CDR1 SGHRS and CDR2 YFSETQ. The CDR3 consists of 13 residues. The chain's CDR3 is CASRLDTAYEQYF. CDR3 nucleotide sequence: TGCGCCAGCAGGTTGGACACAGCCTACGAGCAGTACTTC.

The V gene is TRBV15, the J gene TRBJ2-5; 8 positions agree with TRBD2. Germline CDR1 is LNHNV and CDR2 is YYDKDF (reference sequence). The length of the CDR3 is 15 residues. After removal of 5 bases from V and 3 bases from J, the junction contained 8 bases not matched to a gene. CDR3 residues: CATSSQRGPKETQYF. For the CDR3, the DNA is TGTGCCACCAGCTCCCAGCGGGGGCCTAAAGAGACCCAGTACTTC.

The rearrangement links TRBV29-1 to TRBJ1-2, with D hard to call. V was clipped by 5 bases and J by 0 bases, with 7 bases between them. The germline gives CDR1 SQVTM, CDR2 ANQGSEA. The CDR3 contains 12 residues. The DNA for the CDR3 is TGCAGCGTTTGGGTTCCTAACTATGGCTACACCTTC. Translating gives CSVWVPNYGYTF. Full variable domain (missing parts from reference TRBV29-1 and TRBJ1-2): SAVISQKPSRDICQRGTSLTIQCQVDSQVTMMFWYRQQPGQSLTLIATANQGSEATYESGFVIDKFPISRPNLTFSTLTVSNMSPEDSSIYLCSVWVPNYGYTFGSGTRLTVV.

This clone was seen only a few times. This chain connects TRBV4-2 to TRBJ2-3; D is unresolved. CDR1 and CDR2 (germline): LGHNA, YNFKEQ. This CDR3 is built from 15 residues. Trimming shortened V by 4 bases and J by 9 bases, and 20 bases separated the two germline ends. This chain's CDR3 is CASSPGRTEYDTQYF. As DNA, the CDR3 is TGTGCCAGCAGCCCCGGTCGAACAGAATATGACACGCAGTATTTT.

In its sample, this clone was seen once. V is TRBV5-6 and J is TRBJ2-5; 11 bases match TRBD1. From germline, CDR1 is SGHDT and CDR2 YYEEEE. The CDR3 has 16 residues. Trimming removed 4 bases from V and 5 bases from J; junction bases left unmatched: 10. The CDR3 region has the DNA TGTGCCAGCAGCGGATCCGGGACAGGGGGTGAGGAGACCCAGTACTTC. Residues: CASSGSGTGGEETQYF.